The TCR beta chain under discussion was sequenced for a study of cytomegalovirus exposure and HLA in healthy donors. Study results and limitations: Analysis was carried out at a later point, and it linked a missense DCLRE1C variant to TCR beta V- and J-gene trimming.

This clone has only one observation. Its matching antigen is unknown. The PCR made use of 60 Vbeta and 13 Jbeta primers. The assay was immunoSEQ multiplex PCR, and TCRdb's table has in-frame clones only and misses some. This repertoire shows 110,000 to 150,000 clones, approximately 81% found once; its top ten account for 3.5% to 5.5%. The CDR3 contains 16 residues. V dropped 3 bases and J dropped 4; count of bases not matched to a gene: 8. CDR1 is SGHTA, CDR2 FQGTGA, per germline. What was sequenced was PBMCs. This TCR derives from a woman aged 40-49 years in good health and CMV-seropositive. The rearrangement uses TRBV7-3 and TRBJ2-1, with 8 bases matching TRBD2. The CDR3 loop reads CASSFQGSGVYNEQFF. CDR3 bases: TGTGCCAGCAGCTTCCAGGGTAGCGGGGTTTACAATGAGCAGTTCTTC.